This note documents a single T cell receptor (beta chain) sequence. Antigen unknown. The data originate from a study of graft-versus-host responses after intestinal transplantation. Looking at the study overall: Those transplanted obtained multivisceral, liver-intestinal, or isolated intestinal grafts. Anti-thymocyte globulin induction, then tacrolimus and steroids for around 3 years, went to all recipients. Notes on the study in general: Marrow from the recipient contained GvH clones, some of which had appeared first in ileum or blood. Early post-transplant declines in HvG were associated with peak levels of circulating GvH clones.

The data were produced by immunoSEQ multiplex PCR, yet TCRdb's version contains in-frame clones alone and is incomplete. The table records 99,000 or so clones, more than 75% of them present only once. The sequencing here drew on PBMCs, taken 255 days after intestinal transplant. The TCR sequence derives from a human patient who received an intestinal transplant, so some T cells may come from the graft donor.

The CDR3 sequence is CASSQATQRSSYNEQFF. In nucleotides, the CDR3 is TGCGCCAGCAGTCAAGCTACACAGCGAAGCTCCTACAATGAGCAGTTCTTC. This chain links TRBV23-1 with TRBJ2-1; no clear D gene. TRBV23-1 is known as an ORF, though its function is uncertain. The CDR3 is 17 residues long. The V end was cut by 2 bases, the J end by 0 bases, with 14 bases between.